This T cell receptor (beta chain) was sequenced for a study of blood T cell repertoires in COVID-19. Study background: From the United States, Italy and Spain came samples of acute and convalescent COVID-19. Sources were T cells, B-cell-depleted T cells, or PBMCs; the material itself was cDNA or gDNA.

Germline-derived CDR1 and CDR2 are WSHSY and SAAADI. The junction had 0 bases not matched to a gene; V was cut back by 0 bases and J by 7 bases. The CDR3 is 13 residues long. In the original processing: Reference gene primer amplification gave estimated nucleated cell counts. The protocol was immunoSEQ multiplex PCR, while the TCRdb copy is restricted to in-frame clones and leaves out a portion. V and J calls and clone size are those listed in that table; D and trimming were worked out from the DNA. The table lists 250,000 to 350,000 clones, about four fifths of them singletons, with approximately 1.5% in the top ten. Seattle's enrolled individuals joined amid active infection and were then monitored longitudinally.

The sequenced sample consisted of peripheral blood. The chain links TRBV10-2 to TRBJ1-2, with 9 bases lining up with TRBD1. This receptor was identified in a human donor with COVID-19, enrolled during active disease. The donor label of this sample is uncertain. The CDR3 DNA reads TGCGCCAGCAGTGAGTCGACAGGGGGTGGCTACACCTTC. Its translation is CASSESTGGGYTF.